This T cell receptor (beta chain) was sequenced during a study of OX40 agonist ivuxolimab in advanced cancers. Study-wide points: The average count of expanded clones was higher among CD8+ T cells than among CD4+.

Note on this clone: What it binds is unknown.

The CDR3 is 14 amino acids. Germline V CDR1 and CDR2: SGDLS, YYNGEE. V was trimmed by 0 bases and J by 8 bases, leaving 11 bases between them. Here immunoSEQ multiplex PCR was the method, and the copy in TCRdb shows in-frame clones only, minus some. The sample lists around 89,000 clones, roughly 90% occurring once. The chain carries TRBV9 and TRBJ2-2; possible D gene TRBD2, 6 bases. This receptor was taken from an adult with an advanced solid tumor such as melanoma, head and neck, liver or kidney cancer. Sequencing was performed on CD4+ or CD8+ T cells sorted from blood, taken in a trial of the OX40 agonist ivuxolimab. CDR3 nucleotide sequence: TGTGCCAGCAGCGTAGCACTAGCTGGGGGGGAGCTGTTTTTT. Protein product: CASSVALAGGELFF.